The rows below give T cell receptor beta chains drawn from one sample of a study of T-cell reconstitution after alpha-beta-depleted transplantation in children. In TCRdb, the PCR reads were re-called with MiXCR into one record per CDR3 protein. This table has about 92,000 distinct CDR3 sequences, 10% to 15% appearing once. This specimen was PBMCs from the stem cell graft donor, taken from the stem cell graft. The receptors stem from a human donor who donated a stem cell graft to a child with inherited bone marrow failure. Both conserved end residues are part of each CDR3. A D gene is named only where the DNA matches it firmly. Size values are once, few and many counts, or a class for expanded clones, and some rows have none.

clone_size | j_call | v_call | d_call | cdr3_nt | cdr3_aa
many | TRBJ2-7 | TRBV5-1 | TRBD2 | TGCGCCAGCAGCTTTGAGGGTGGCTCCAGCGGGAGTTACGAGCAGTACTTC | CASSFEGGSSGSYEQYF
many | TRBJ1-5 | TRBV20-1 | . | TGCAGTGCTAGAGATAGGAGGGGCAATCAGCCCCAGCATTTT | CSARDRRGNQPQHF
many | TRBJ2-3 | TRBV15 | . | TGTGCCACCAGCAGAGATCTGGAGAGCACAGATACGCAGTATTTT | CATSRDLESTDTQYF
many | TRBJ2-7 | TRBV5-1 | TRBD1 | TGCGCCAGCAGCGACAGGACAGGGCCCGAGCAGTACTTC | CASSDRTGPEQYF
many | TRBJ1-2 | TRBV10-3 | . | TGTGCCATCAGTGAGCCGGCCGGGGGAGGCTATGGCTACACCTTC | CAISEPAGGGYGYTF
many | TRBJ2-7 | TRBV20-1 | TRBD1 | TGCAGTGCTACCCCCGGGACAGACCTATACGAGCAGTACTTC | CSATPGTDLYEQYF
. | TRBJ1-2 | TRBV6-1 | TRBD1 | TGTGCCAGCAGACCTGGGACAGGGGGAGGCTACACCTTC | CASRPGTGGGYTF
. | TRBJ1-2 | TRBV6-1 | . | TGTGCCAGCATACCCACGGTGCCTCGGGACGTTAATTCCTATGGCTACACCTTC | CASIPTVPRDVNSYGYTF
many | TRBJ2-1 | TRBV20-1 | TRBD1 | TGCAGTGCTAGAGATGTGGGACAGGGAAACTACAATGAGCAGTTCTTC | CSARDVGQGNYNEQFF
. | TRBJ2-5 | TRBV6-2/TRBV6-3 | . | TGTGCCAGCACCCGGGGGCTCGGGACCCAGTACTTC | CASTRGLGTQYF
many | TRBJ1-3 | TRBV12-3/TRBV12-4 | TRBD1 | TGTGCCAGCAGCCCTACAGGGGGCGCAGGAAACACCATATATTTT | CASSPTGGAGNTIYF
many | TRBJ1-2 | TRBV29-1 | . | TGCAGCGTTGAAGCCTGGGGGGGGCGCGATAATCAGGGCTACACCTTC | CSVEAWGGRDNQGYTF
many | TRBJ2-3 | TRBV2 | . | TGTGCCAGCAGTGAATCGTATCACACAGATACGCAGTATTTT | CASSESYHTDTQYF
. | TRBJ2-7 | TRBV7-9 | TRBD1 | TGTGCCAGCAGCTTAAGAACCGGGACAGGGGCCTACGAGCAGTACTTC | CASSLRTGTGAYEQYF
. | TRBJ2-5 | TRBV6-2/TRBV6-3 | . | TGTGCCAGCAGTAGCAGCCAAGAGACCCAGTACTTC | CASSSSQETQYF
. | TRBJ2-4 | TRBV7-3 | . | TGTGCCAGCAGCTTAACGTCGGGCGTGGGGGGCAAAAACATTCAGTACTTC | CASSLTSGVGGKNIQYF
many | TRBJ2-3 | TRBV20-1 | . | TGCAGTGCTAGAGATACTGGCGGGCGGGCAAATACGCAGTATTTT | CSARDTGGRANTQYF
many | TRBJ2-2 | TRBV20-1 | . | TGCAGTGCTAGAGATCTGGACGTTCCCGGGGAGCTGTTTTTT | CSARDLDVPGELFF
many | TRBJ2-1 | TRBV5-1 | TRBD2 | TGCGCCAGCACCCAAACAGAGGGGCTAGCGGGAAAGCAGTTCTTC | CASTQTEGLAGKQFF
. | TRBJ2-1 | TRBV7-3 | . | TGTGCCAGCAGCTACGGGACCGTCTCCTACAATGAGCAGTTCTTC | CASSYGTVSYNEQFF
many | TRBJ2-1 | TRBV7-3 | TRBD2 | TGTGCCAGCAGCTTAGCGGGAGGGCCTTTTTATGAGCAGTTCTTC | CASSLAGGPFYEQFF
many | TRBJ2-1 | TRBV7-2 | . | TGTGCCAGCAGCTTCACGGGGCCCTACAATGAGCAGTTCTTC | CASSFTGPYNEQFF
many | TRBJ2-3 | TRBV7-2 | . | TGTGCCAGCAGTGCATCAAGCACAGATACGCAGTATTTT | CASSASSTDTQYF
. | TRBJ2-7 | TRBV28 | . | TGTGCCAGCAGTTTCCGATCTGGCGTGCAGTACTTC | CASSFRSGVQYF
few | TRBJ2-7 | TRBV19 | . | TGTGCCAGTAGTAGCCAACAGGCCAGTTACGAGCAGTACTTC | CASSSQQASYEQYF
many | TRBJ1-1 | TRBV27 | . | TGTGCCAGCAGTGGGAGGCGGGAAAGGGGCACTGAAGCTTTCTTT | CASSGRRERGTEAFF
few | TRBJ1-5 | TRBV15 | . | TGTGCCACCAGCAGAGATGGCAGGGTCGGCCAGCCCCAGCATTTT | CATSRDGRVGQPQHF
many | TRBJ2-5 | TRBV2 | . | TGTGCCAGCATCAAGGTCGCGGAGACCCAGTACTTC | CASIKVAETQYF
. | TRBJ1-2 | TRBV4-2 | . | TGTGCCATCAGCCCTGGGCACCGAAACTACACCTTC | CAISPGHRNYTF
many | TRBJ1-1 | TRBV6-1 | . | TGTGCCAGCAGTGAAGCGGAGGGTCTGGGGACTGAAGCTTTCTTT | CASSEAEGLGTEAFF
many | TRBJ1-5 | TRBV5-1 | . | TGCGCCAGCAGCCCCCGGGACTTCAATCAGCCCCAGCATTTT | CASSPRDFNQPQHF
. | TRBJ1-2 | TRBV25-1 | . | TGTGCCAGCAGTGATTCCGGACAGTACTATGGCTACACCTTC | CASSDSGQYYGYTF
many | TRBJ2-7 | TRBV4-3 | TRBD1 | TGCGCCAGCAGCCAAGGGACCGGGACAGGTGGGGGCGAGCAGTACTTC | CASSQGTGTGGGEQYF
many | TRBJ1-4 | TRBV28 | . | TGTGCCAGCAGACTGGGGGCCTTGAATGAAAAACTGTTTTTT | CASRLGALNEKLFF
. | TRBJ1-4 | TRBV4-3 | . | TGCGCCAGCAGTCGCGGACCCCCCTCCGCGGAAAAACTGTTTTTT | CASSRGPPSAEKLFF
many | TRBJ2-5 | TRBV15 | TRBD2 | TGTGCCACCAGCAAAGAGAAGACTAGCGGGGCGAACCAAGAGACCCAGTACTTC | CATSKEKTSGANQETQYF
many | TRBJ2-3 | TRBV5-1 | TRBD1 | TGCGCCAGCAGCAGACAGGGGGCGTCGGGAACAGATACGCAGTATTTT | CASSRQGASGTDTQYF
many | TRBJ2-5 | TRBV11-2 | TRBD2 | TGTGCCAGCAGCTATAGCGGGGGGGTCTTTGAGACCCAGTACTTC | CASSYSGGVFETQYF
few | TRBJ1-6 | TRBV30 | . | TGTGCCTGGGGGAGGGCGAATTCACCCCTCCACTTT | CAWGRANSPLHF